Following are 24 T cell receptor beta chains from one sample sequenced in a study of cytomegalovirus exposure and HLA in healthy donors (dated by TCRdb to 2015 to 2018). Library construction relied on the immunoSEQ multiplex PCR assay. The table was pulled from immuneACCESS by TCRdb, which kept in-frame rearrangements only. Such tables lose some clones; where checked, under half of the loss comes from unresolved V genes, and the rest has no known cause. The sample includes about 150,000 clones, with approximately 84% observed a single time. The leading ten clones occupy 30% of the sample. Sequenced input: PBMCs. The receptor source for this set is a man in his thirties or forties in good health and CMV-seropositive.

CDR3 sequence reads: CASSLDGDFQETQYF. CDR3 DNA sequence: TGTGCCAGCAGCTTAGACGGGGACTTTCAAGAGACCCAGTACTTC. The chain joins TRBV7-3 to TRBJ2-5, with a possible D match to TRBD2 (6 bases). CDR3 size: 15 residues. V dropped 2 bases and J dropped 2 bases, with 12 bases sitting between them. The germline V gene encodes CDR1 SGHTA and CDR2 FQGTGA.

This chain connects TRBV6-5 to TRBJ2-1; a possible D gene is TRBD1 (6 bases). V lost 0 bases to trimming and J lost 7 bases, with 13 bases between them. Germline-derived CDR1 and CDR2 are MNHEY and SVGAGI. There are 15 residues in the CDR3. The CDR3 loop is CASSYSGASGNEQFF. The DNA for the CDR3 is TGTGCCAGCAGTTACTCGGGGGCTTCGGGGAATGAGCAGTTCTTC.

The gene calls are TRBV4-3 and TRBJ1-5; D is unresolved. The CDR3 sequence is 15 residues long. Germline V gene sequence: CDR1 LGHNA, CDR2 YSLEER. The V and J ends lost 0 bases and 2 bases respectively, with 8 bases between them. CDR3 DNA: TGCGCCAGCAGCCAAGAGTACGGGGGCAATCAGCCCCAGCATTTT. It yields the protein CASSQEYGGNQPQHF.

V is TRBV19 and J is TRBJ2-1; the match to TRBD1 covers 7 bases. Trimming cost V 5 bases and J 0 bases; bases outside gene matches: 7. Germline V gene sequence: CDR1 LNHDA, CDR2 SQIVND (reference sequence). CDR3 length: 16 amino acids. The CDR3 DNA is TGTGCCAGTAGTGACAGGGATGGGAGCTCCTACAATGAGCAGTTCTTC. Its translation: CASSDRDGSSYNEQFF.

This chain links TRBV7-3 with TRBJ2-1; 7 nucleotides align to TRBD1. The CDR3 length is 18 residues. Germline CDR1 SGHTA, CDR2 FQGTGA. J gave up 3 bases and V 0 bases, and 11 bases lay outside the gene matches. The CDR3, as DNA: TGTGCCAGCAGCTTAACGTATGGCCCCAGGGACAGCTACAATGAGCAGTTCTTC. It codes for CASSLTYGPRDSYNEQFF.

V and J are TRBV9 and TRBJ1-2, with a weak D call TRBD1 (6 bases). The CDR3 extends over 15 amino acids. V was shortened by 0 bases and J by 4 bases, with 13 bases between the two germline ends. Germline-derived CDR1 and CDR2 are SGDLS and YYNGEE. The CDR3, as DNA: TGTGCCAGCAGCGTAGAAGTGGGGGCGGCCTATGGCTACACCTTC. It specifies CASSVEVGAAYGYTF. Variable domain in full (rest from reference TRBV9 and TRBJ1-2): DSGVTQTPKHLITATGQRVTLRCSPRSGDLSVYWYQQSLDQGLQFLIQYYNGEERAKGNILERFSAQQFPDLHSELNLSSLELGDSALYFCASSVEVGAAYGYTFGSGTRLTVV.

The chain carries TRBV27 and TRBJ1-2; a possible D gene is TRBD1 (6 bases). V was shortened by 4 bases and J by 4 bases, with 13 bases between the two germline ends. Germline V CDR1 and CDR2: MNHEY, SMNVEV (reference sequence). The CDR3 extends over 14 amino acids. In nucleotides, the CDR3 is TGTGCCAGCAGTTCGACACAGGGAACCTATGGCTACACCTTC. As protein: CASSSTQGTYGYTF.

J is TRBJ1-2 and V is TRBV6-5; perhaps TRBD1 as D (6 bases). Germline lookup yields CDR1 MNHEY and CDR2 SVGAGI. V lost 4 bases and J 3 bases, leaving 12 bases between the germline ends. There are 14 residues in the CDR3. The CDR3 protein is CASSLTGFHYGYTF. As DNA, the CDR3 is TGTGCCAGCAGTTTAACAGGGTTCCACTATGGCTACACCTTC.

The chain combines TRBV9 with TRBJ2-5; the match to TRBD1 covers 10 bases. Germline loops: CDR1 SGDLS, CDR2 YYNGEE. V lost 2 bases and J lost 3; bases outside the gene matches: 7. The CDR3 covers 16 residues. The CDR3 is CASSVPRQGAEETQYF. The CDR3, as DNA: TGTGCCAGCAGCGTCCCGCGACAGGGGGCGGAAGAGACCCAGTACTTC. Together with reference TRBV9 and TRBJ2-5, the CDR3 gives the full variable domain: DSGVTQTPKHLITATGQRVTLRCSPRSGDLSVYWYQQSLDQGLQFLIQYYNGEERAKGNILERFSAQQFPDLHSELNLSSLELGDSALYFCASSVPRQGAEETQYFGPGTRLLVL.

V is TRBV27 and J is TRBJ2-1; tentatively, D is TRBD2 (6 bases). Trimming cost V 2 bases and J 3 bases, with 8 bases left between them. The CDR3 spans 14 residues. The V gene's germline CDR1 is MNHEY and CDR2 SMNVEV (reference sequence). CDR3 loop: CASSLGTLYNEQFF. The CDR3 coding sequence is TGTGCCAGCAGTTTAGGGACTCTCTACAATGAGCAGTTCTTC.

This clone was seen a handful of times. CDR3 sequence (DNA): TGTGCCAGCAGTGAGGGCCCCGGATCCTACGAGCAGTACTTC. It is translated as CASSEGPGSYEQYF. The chain carries TRBV6-1 and TRBJ2-7; D is uncertain. V gave up 3 bases and J gave up 1 base, with 10 bases separating them. This CDR3 comprises 14 residues. Germline V gene lookup returns CDR1 MNHNS and CDR2 SASEGT.

In this sample, this clone turned up a few times. The chain recombines TRBV27 with TRBJ1-5; tentative D call: TRBD1 (6 bases). Germline V gene lookup returns CDR1 MNHEY and CDR2 SMNVEV (reference sequence). V shed 6 bases and J shed 3 bases, with 18 bases lying between them. The CDR3 is 16 residues long. The CDR3 DNA reads as TGTGCCAGCAGGCCAAGGTGGGACACCGACAATCAGCCCCAGCATTTT. This encodes CASRPRWDTDNQPQHF.

The V gene is TRBV19, the J gene TRBJ1-1; 7 positions agree with TRBD1. Germline-derived CDR1 and CDR2 are LNHDA and SQIVND (reference sequence). Losses at the gene ends were 6 bases for V and 4 bases for J; bases not matched to a gene: 8. This CDR3 has 14 amino acids. CDR3 protein: CASSQGGGGTEAFF. In nucleotides, the CDR3 is TGTGCCAGTAGCCAGGGGGGTGGTGGCACTGAAGCTTTCTTT.

This clone was counted only a few times. The chain links TRBV5-6 to TRBJ1-2; D is possibly TRBD1 (6 bases). The CDR3 sequence is 15 residues long. CDR1 SGHDT and CDR2 YYEEEE come from the germline V gene. The V and J ends lost 0 bases and 4 bases respectively, with 13 bases between them. CDR3 sequence (DNA): TGTGCCAGCAGCTTGGCAGGAGGGGGGGGCTATGGCTACACCTTC. This sequence encodes CASSLAGGGGYGYTF. The complete variable domain, with remaining parts taken from reference TRBV5-6 and TRBJ1-2, reads DAGVTQSPTHLIKTRGQQVTLRCSPKSGHDTVSWYQQALGQGPQFIFQYYEEEERQRGNFPDRFSGHQFPNYSSELNVNALLLGDSALYLCASSLAGGGGYGYTFGSGTRLTVV.

The chain has TRBV9 and TRBJ2-5; 10 nucleotides match TRBD1. Germline loops: CDR1 SGDLS, CDR2 YYNGEE. CDR3 length: 15 amino acids. V lost 3 bases to trimming and J lost 7 bases; unmatched junction nucleotides: 9. DNA for the CDR3: TGTGCCAGCAGCGCCCGAGAAGGGACAGGGGTGACCCAGTACTTC. It yields the protein CASSAREGTGVTQYF.

This clone was found once. The rearrangement links TRBV11-2 to TRBJ2-7; TRBD1 matches 8 bases. The CDR3 sequence is 15 residues long. The V gene end was trimmed by 1 base and the J gene end by 3 bases; junction bases not matched to a gene: 5. CDR1 SGHAT and CDR2 FQNNGV come from the germline V gene. CDR3 amino acids: CASSLGKDRDYEQYF. The CDR3 coding sequence is TGTGCCAGCAGCTTAGGGAAGGACAGGGACTACGAGCAGTACTTC.

The rearrangement uses TRBV11-3 and TRBJ2-1; 7 nucleotides align to TRBD2. This CDR3 comprises 15 residues. From germline, CDR1 is SGHNT and CDR2 YENEEA. Trimming cost V 5 bases and J 3 bases; bases outside gene matches: 7. The CDR3 DNA follows: TGTGCCAGCAGCGGGGGGGGTACCCTCTACAATGAGCAGTTCTTC. It translates to CASSGGGTLYNEQFF.

The genes are TRBV27 and TRBJ2-3; maybe TRBD1 (5 bases). V was shortened by 3 bases and J by 6 bases, with 10 bases between the two germline ends. CDR3 length: 13 amino acids. Looked up from germline, CDR1 is MNHEY and CDR2 is SMNVEV (reference sequence). The CDR3 loop is CASSFGAEDTQYF. In DNA, the CDR3 is TGTGCCAGCAGTTTTGGGGCGGAGGATACGCAGTATTTT.

The rearrangement uses TRBV5-6 and TRBJ2-5; a possible D gene is TRBD1 (6 bases). This CDR3 has 15 amino acids. The ends were cut back, 2 bases at V and 5 bases at J, with 16 bases in the middle. Looked up from germline, CDR1 is SGHDT and CDR2 is YYEEEE. CDR3 bases: TGTGCCAGCAGCTTAGCCTTAGGGGGAGAGGAGACCCAGTACTTC. Translation gives CASSLALGGEETQYF.

This chain joins TRBV4-1 and TRBJ2-3; 16 bases map to TRBD2. CDR3 size: 18 residues. With V trimmed by 2 bases and J by 4 bases, 6 bases remained unmatched. CDR1 and CDR2 (germline): MGHRA, YSYEKL. CDR3 residues: CASSQRGTSGRASDTQYF. CDR3 coding DNA: TGCGCCAGCAGCCAAAGAGGGACTAGCGGGAGGGCCTCAGATACGCAGTATTTT.

The chain uses TRBV10-3 and TRBJ1-1, with 7 bases aligning to TRBD1. V was clipped by 0 bases and J by 2 bases; unmatched bases: 6. This CDR3 has 16 amino acids. Per the germline V gene, CDR1 is ENHRY and CDR2 is SYGVKD. The chain's CDR3 is CAISESPQGINTEAFF. The CDR3 coding sequence is TGTGCCATCAGTGAGTCCCCACAGGGGATAAACACTGAAGCTTTCTTT.

This chain links TRBV6-1 with TRBJ2-7; TRBD1 matches 8 bases. This CDR3 comprises 15 residues. Losses at the gene ends were 4 bases for V and 4 bases for J; bases not matched to a gene: 9. Germline-derived CDR1 and CDR2 are MNHNS and SASEGT. The CDR3 DNA is TGTGCCAGCAGTGCCGCAGACAGGGGTAGTTACGAGCAGTACTTC. It encodes CASSAADRGSYEQYF.

The chain carries TRBV10-3 and TRBJ2-7; 8 positions agree with TRBD1. This CDR3 is built from 14 residues. With 9 bases clipped from V and 1 base from J, the junction kept 8 bases outside the gene matches. CDR1 and CDR2 (germline): ENHRY, SYGVKD. CDR3 region: CAISGDRGSYEQYF. For the CDR3, the DNA is TGTGCCATAAGCGGCGACAGGGGTTCCTACGAGCAGTACTTC.

The chain recombines TRBV18 with TRBJ2-7; D perhaps matches TRBD1 (6 bases). The CDR3 totals 14 residues. Looked up from germline, CDR1 is KGHSH and CDR2 is LQKENI. V gave up 2 bases and J gave up 2 bases, with 10 bases separating them. CDR3: CASSPGGRAYEQYF. The DNA of the CDR3 is TGTGCCAGCTCACCAGGGGGCCGCGCCTACGAGCAGTACTTC.